This T cell receptor beta chain stems from a study of blood T cell repertoires in COVID-19. Study background: Researchers got acute and convalescent COVID-19 samples from the United States, Italy and Spain.

In the authors' workflow: Reference gene primer amplification yielded estimated nucleated cell counts. Clones were sequenced by immunoSEQ multiplex PCR, and TCRdb holds only the in-frame ones, with some missing. V and J calls and clone size follow that table, whereas D and trimming were derived from the DNA. The sample gives under 250,000 clones, around 81% of which show up once; around 13% is in the top ten. V gave up 5 bases and J gave up 5 bases, with 15 bases separating them. From germline, CDR1 is SEHNR and CDR2 FQNEAQ (reference sequence). The length of the CDR3 is 14 residues. The TCR was taken from a human donor in a cohort sampled during active COVID-19. The rearrangement links TRBV7-9 to TRBJ2-5; D is ambiguous. Sequencing was done on a sample of peripheral blood. The CDR3 reads CASSHPLTTETQYF. The CDR3 DNA sequence: TGTGCCAGCAGCCACCCACTAACTACTGAGACCCAGTACTTC.